These 8 T cell receptor beta chains share one sample of origin, sequenced in a study of T cells in Graves' hyperthyroidism and ophthalmopathy. Authors of the study amplified TCR beta CDR3 regions from RNA transcripts. An initial round of RT-PCR targeting the TCR CDR3 relied on the HTBI primer set. TCRdb reprocessed the multiplex PCR reads with MiXCR, giving one entry per CDR3 protein. The repertoire holds a few hundred thousand distinct CDR3 sequences, with roughly 20% as singletons. Sequenced: blood. The receptors originated from a man in his late teens or twenties with Graves' hyperthyroidism.

The V call is TRBV5-1, the J call TRBJ2-7; D uncertain. The germline V gene has CDR1 SGHRS and CDR2 YFSETQ. Trimming stripped 1 base from V and 3 bases from J, with 8 bases between. This CDR3 is 13 amino acids long. The CDR3 reads CASSLTTDYEQYF. The CDR3 nucleotides are TGCGCCAGCAGCTTGACGACCGACTACGAGCAGTACTTC.

This clonotype was recorded a few times. This chain uses TRBV4-1 with TRBJ2-7; D is possibly TRBD1 (6 bases). The V gene lost 1 base and the J gene lost 0 bases, with 10 bases spanning the gap. CDR3 length: 15 residues. Germline lookup yields CDR1 MGHRA and CDR2 YSYEKL. The chain's CDR3 is CASSQVTGSSYEQYF. The CDR3, as DNA: TGCGCCAGCAGCCAAGTAACAGGGAGCTCCTACGAGCAGTACTTC.

This clonotype has ten or more counts. V and J are TRBV12-3 or TRBV12-4 and TRBJ1-5, with D maybe TRBD1 (6 bases). This CDR3 spans 15 amino acids. V gave up 5 bases and J gave up 0 bases, with 11 bases separating them. CDR3 bases: TGTGCCAGCAGTCCGGGACACGTTAGCAATCAGCCCCAGCATTTT. Amino acid sequence: CASSPGHVSNQPQHF.

In its sample, this clonotype was seen many times. The chain uses TRBV12-3 or TRBV12-4 and TRBJ2-7; D might be TRBD2 (7 bases). The CDR3 runs to 15 residues. Trimming stripped 5 bases from V and 4 bases from J, with 18 bases between. The CDR3 DNA sequence: TGTGCCAGCAGTCCCGAGGGGGGGGGGTTTTACGAGCAGTACTTC. The encoded protein is CASSPEGGGFYEQYF.

This clonotype was recorded many times. V usage is TRBV20-1 and J usage is TRBJ2-7, with a weak D call TRBD1 (6 bases). Per germline, CDR1 DFQATT and CDR2 SNEGSKA (reference sequence). The CDR3 runs 15 residues. Trimming stripped 0 bases from V and 5 bases from J, with 17 bases between. Here the CDR3 reads CSAREPPLQGHEQYF. For the CDR3, the DNA is TGCAGTGCTAGAGAGCCCCCGTTACAGGGTCACGAGCAGTACTTC.

This clonotype was seen repeatedly, ten times or more. The chain joins TRBV28 to TRBJ1-2, with 8 nucleotides matching TRBD1. This CDR3 region has 14 residues. Per germline, CDR1 MDHEN and CDR2 SYDVKM. Trimming at V came to 5 bases and at J to 4 bases, leaving 6 bases not matched to a gene. In DNA, the CDR3 is TGTGCCAGCAGTCCTGTAACAGGGGGCTATGGCTACACCTTC. Encoded protein: CASSPVTGGYGYTF.

This clonotype was detected a few times. This rearrangement joins TRBV6-5 to TRBJ2-3, with TRBD2 matching 8 bases. Germline V lookup: CDR1 MNHEY, CDR2 SVGAGI. The CDR3 spans 16 residues. Unmatched junction bases numbered 9, after V lost 7 bases and J lost 0 bases. CDR3 sequence (DNA): TGTGCCAGCACTTTTAGCGGGGCCCCAAGCACAGATACGCAGTATTTT. This codes for CASTFSGAPSTDTQYF.

This clonotype was counted ten times or more. The chain links TRBV20-1 to TRBJ1-2; D is ambiguous. Deletions cut 3 bases from V and 4 bases from J, with 15 bases between. Per the germline V gene, CDR1 is DFQATT and CDR2 is SNEGSKA (reference sequence). The length of the CDR3 is 14 residues. The CDR3 DNA reads TGCAGTGCTAGTGTTCCGGATTTGGTCTATGGCTACACCTTC. This codes for CSASVPDLVYGYTF.